Sequencing of this T cell receptor (beta chain) was carried out in a study of cytomegalovirus exposure and HLA in healthy donors. The study's findings and limits: Further analysis, carried out later, found HLA-associated TCR beta chains more clonally expanded than equally common other chains. Analyzed later, most CMV-associated TCR beta chains appeared HLA-restricted. While the bulk of TCR sequences proved rare, some public TCRs turned up in many donors. Rates of TCR association differed by HLA locus in a later analysis, with DRB1 highest and HLA-C lowest.

Details on this clone: Its target is unknown.

60 Vbeta and 13 Jbeta primers were used in PCR. Sequenced by immunoSEQ multiplex PCR; TCRdb stores in-frame clones only, minus some. The top ten clones hold less than 2.5% of a sample with 80,000 to 100,000 clones, under 70% of them seen once. The receptor was isolated from a man in his fifties or sixties in good health and CMV-seronegative. The source material was PBMCs.

CDR3 protein: CASSQRRAGVDGELFF. The DNA of the CDR3 is TGTGCCAGCAGCCAGCGCAGGGCAGGGGTGGACGGGGAGCTGTTTTTT. The chain is built from TRBV7-2 and TRBJ2-2, with D possibly being TRBD1 (6 bases). The V gene's germline CDR1 is SGHTA and CDR2 FQGNSA. Trimming left V 5 bases short and J 7 bases short, with 20 bases between. The CDR3 length is 16 residues.